These 8 T cell receptor beta chains share one sample of origin, sequenced in a study of blood T cells in healthy people across ages. The use of a sample-barcoded 5' primer and a J-beta primer mix characterized a second PCR of about 7 to 12 cycles. TCRdb re-analysed the 5' RACE reads in MiXCR, keeping a single row per CDR3 protein. The profile shows about 1.8 million distinct CDR3 sequences, 49% of them singletons. The sequencing sample was made of blood. These receptor sequences come from a woman between 40 and 50 years old in good health.

There are a few counts of this clonotype. The CDR3 reads CASSQDLTEVGETQYF. CDR3 in DNA: TGTGCCAGCAGCCAAGATCTGACGGAGGTAGGAGAGACCCAGTACTTC. This chain joins TRBV3-1 and TRBJ2-5; a possible D gene is TRBD2 (5 bases). The CDR3 covers 16 residues. V gave up 0 bases and J gave up 4 bases, with 15 bases separating them. Germline values: CDR1 LGHDT, CDR2 YNNKEL (reference sequence).

The chain uses TRBV6-5 and TRBJ2-2; D is unresolved. Germline assignment: CDR1 MNHEY and CDR2 SVGAGI. The ends were cut back, 4 bases at V and 3 bases at J, with 9 bases in the middle. The CDR3 has 14 amino acids. The CDR3 DNA reads TGTGCCAGCAGTTCCCGCCCGTACACCGGGGAGCTGTTTTTT. It codes for CASSSRPYTGELFF.

This clonotype was picked up a small number of times. This chain connects TRBV15 to TRBJ2-5, with a possible D match to TRBD1 (6 bases). This CDR3 is 14 amino acids long. Germline CDR1 is LNHNV and CDR2 is YYDKDF (reference sequence). The V end was cut by 5 bases, the J end by 5 bases, with 15 bases between. Here the CDR3 DNA reads TGTGCCACCAGCGCCGGACAGTTCTCCGAGACCCAGTACTTC. Translating it yields CATSAGQFSETQYF.

The CDR3 reads CASRPRDRGNTEAFF. Here the CDR3 DNA reads TGTGCCAGCAGACCCCGCGACAGGGGGAACACTGAAGCTTTCTTT. The V gene is TRBV3-1, the J gene TRBJ1-1; TRBD1 matches 8 bases. The CDR3 contains 15 residues. The V gene's germline CDR1 is LGHDT and CDR2 YNNKEL (reference sequence). Trimming cost V 6 bases and J 1 base; bases outside gene matches: 7.

The gene calls are TRBV27 and TRBJ1-2, with D possibly being TRBD1 (5 bases). Looked up from germline, CDR1 is MNHEY and CDR2 is SMNVEV (reference sequence). The CDR3 is 17 amino acids. The germline V and J ends were trimmed by 8 bases and 5 bases, with 27 bases remaining between them. CDR3 loop: CASVPSSRAFSAYGYTF. The CDR3 DNA sequence: TGTGCCAGCGTACCATCCTCCAGGGCTTTTAGTGCGTATGGCTACACCTTC.

This rearrangement joins TRBV20-1 to TRBJ2-1, with 10 bases identical to TRBD2. With 6 bases clipped from V and 7 bases from J, the junction kept 6 bases outside the gene matches. Germline CDR1 is DFQATT and CDR2 is SNEGSKA (reference sequence). This CDR3 contains 13 residues. The CDR3 bases are TGCAGTGCCCAGCGGGGGGGCCGAAATGAGCAGTTCTTC. Protein sequence: CSAQRGGRNEQFF.

This chain joins TRBV6-2 or TRBV6-3 and TRBJ1-6; 7 bases align to TRBD1. The CDR3 loop spans 17 amino acids. The junction had 13 bases not matched to a gene; V was cut back by 2 bases and J by 9 bases. The germline V gene encodes CDR1 MNHEY and CDR2 SVGEGT. The CDR3 loop reads CASSYATGIHRSSPLHF. As DNA, the CDR3 is TGTGCCAGCAGTTACGCGACAGGGATACATCGTAGTTCACCCCTCCACTTT.

The rearrangement uses TRBV6-6 and TRBJ1-2; no reliable D call. Germline V gene lookup returns CDR1 MNHNY and CDR2 SVGAGI (reference sequence). The germline V and J ends were trimmed by 7 bases and 2 bases, with 11 bases remaining between them. The CDR3 is 13 residues long. The CDR3, as DNA: TGTGCCAGCACCCAGGACGGGAACTATGGCTACACCTTC. Translated, it gives CASTQDGNYGYTF.